The sequence of this T cell receptor beta chain was determined in a study of T cell changes during pregnancy in multiple sclerosis. Only in-frame clones appear in the TCRdb table, and some are missing; sequencing was by immunoSEQ multiplex PCR. This sample carries about 50,000 clones, roughly 92% of them seen once, and the ten largest clones take around 0.73%. CDR3 length: 14 residues. V trimming: 3 bases; J trimming: 3 bases; junction bases outside the gene matches: 4. The V gene's germline CDR1 is MNHEY and CDR2 SMNVEV (reference sequence). This chain uses TRBV27 with TRBJ2-7; 8 bases line up with TRBD1. This sequence was found in a female donor with multiple sclerosis, enrolled in a pregnancy study. Here the sequenced sample was CD4+ T cells from peripheral blood mononuclear cells, taken in the third trimester of pregnancy. The CDR3 DNA reads as TGTGCCAGCAGTTTCGCCGGGACAGGCTACGAGCAGTACTTC. It codes for CASSFAGTGYEQYF.